This TCR beta chain is drawn from a study of graft-versus-host responses after intestinal transplantation listed by TCRdb under 2021. Describing the broader study: The transplants that recipients got were multivisceral, liver-intestinal, or isolated intestinal. Anti-thymocyte globulin induction was given to all recipients, followed by maintenance tacrolimus and steroids for 2 to 3 years. Bulk TCR-beta CDR3 sequencing was used to track graft-versus-host and host-versus-graft alloreactive T cell clones in the graft, circulation and bone marrow after intestinal transplantation. Alloreactive clones were identified by sequencing pre-transplant mixed lymphocyte reaction products and comparing them with unstimulated pre-transplant donor and recipient T cells. A cohort of about two dozen intestinal transplant recipients, including one retransplant, was enrolled, and a few patients lacking pretransplant specimens were excluded. Donor T cell macrochimerism was defined as a peak of at least 4% donor T cells among recipient peripheral blood mononuclear cells. Rather than going through the commercial service, samples from three later patients were sequenced in-house on an Illumina MiSeq and processed with MiXCR. The paper as a whole reports these results and caveats: Patients with donor T cell macrochimerism had high GvH to HvG T cell clonal ratios in their allografts. GvH clones were detected in recipient bone marrow, and some of these GvH clones were observed earlier in ileal mucosa or blood, consistent with an intestinal mucosal origin. The conclusions were limited by the relatively low number and heterogeneity of the intestinal transplant patients. Early after transplant, peak levels of circulating GvH clones were associated with declines in HvG clones.

What this sample's time point label stands for: cells obtained before transplantation from donor or recipient. CD3+CD4+ and CD3+CD8+ populations were FACS-sorted from unstimulated pre-transplant donor and recipient cells taken from spleen or lymph nodes. Remarks on this clone: Its antigen remains undetermined. No qualities accompany the bases; no much larger clone lies one base away.

The CDR1 and CDR2 encoded by the germline V gene (reference sequence) are LNHDA and SQIVND. V ends up 3 bases short and J 3 bases short, with an unmatched junction base count of 4. Including cysteine and phenylalanine, the CDR3 has 14 amino acids. Here the CDR3 DNA is all that survives: 42 bases in frame from base 1. Libraries came from the immunoSEQ multiplex PCR assay. For most patients, genomic DNA was isolated with the Qiagen DNeasy Blood and Tissue Kit and sent frozen to Adaptive Biotechnologies for TCR sequencing. High-throughput TCR-beta CDR3 sequencing of genomic DNA from most patients was performed by Adaptive Biotechnologies. In the original analysis: TCR sequencing data for 15 to 20 patients were retrieved from Adaptive's ImmunoSEQ software; a few other patients were processed with MiXCR and VDJtools. CD4 versus CD8 sorting errors were corrected by removing sequences found in both subsets at a frequency ratio below 5:1. CDR3 nucleotide sequences shared by donor and recipient were removed because the origin of these sequences could not be assigned. Alloreactive clones required at least 2-fold expansion over unstimulated cells and minimum CFSE-low frequency of 0.002% (template counts) or 0.001% (read counts). Clones were considered mappable if detected in sequenced pre-transplant spleen, lymph node, or MLR CFSE-low populations of the donor or recipient. Cumulative frequency of alloreactive clones was calculated as a percentage of all sequences weighted by copy number. TCRdb provides this immuneACCESS table in a form limited to in-frame rearrangements. Some clones are lacking; in checked studies, under half of them reflect an unresolved V gene, and why the rest are absent is not known. Clone size and the V and J calls come from that table; the DNA yielded D and trimming. Present in this sample are 75,000 to 95,000 clones, about 92% of which were seen just once. The top ten clonotypes cover roughly 2% of the sample.

This TCR came from a human donor who received an intestinal transplant. The specimen was unstimulated CD8+ T cells sorted from spleen or lymph node cells, collected before intestinal transplant. The rearranged segments are TRBV19 and TRBJ2-7, and TRBD1 matches 8 of the central bases. CDR3 region: CASSIGRGLYEQYF. The sequenced DNA: TGTGCCAGTAGTATCGGCAGGGGGCTCTACGAGCAGTACTTC. The CDR3 plus the reference TRBV19 and TRBJ2-7 genes for the other parts give the full variable domain: DGGITQSPKYLFRKEGQNVTLSCEQNLNHDAMYWYRQDPGQGLRLIYYSQIVNDFQKGDIAEGYSVSREKKESFPLTVTSAQKNPTAFYLCASSIGRGLYEQYFGPGTRLTVT.